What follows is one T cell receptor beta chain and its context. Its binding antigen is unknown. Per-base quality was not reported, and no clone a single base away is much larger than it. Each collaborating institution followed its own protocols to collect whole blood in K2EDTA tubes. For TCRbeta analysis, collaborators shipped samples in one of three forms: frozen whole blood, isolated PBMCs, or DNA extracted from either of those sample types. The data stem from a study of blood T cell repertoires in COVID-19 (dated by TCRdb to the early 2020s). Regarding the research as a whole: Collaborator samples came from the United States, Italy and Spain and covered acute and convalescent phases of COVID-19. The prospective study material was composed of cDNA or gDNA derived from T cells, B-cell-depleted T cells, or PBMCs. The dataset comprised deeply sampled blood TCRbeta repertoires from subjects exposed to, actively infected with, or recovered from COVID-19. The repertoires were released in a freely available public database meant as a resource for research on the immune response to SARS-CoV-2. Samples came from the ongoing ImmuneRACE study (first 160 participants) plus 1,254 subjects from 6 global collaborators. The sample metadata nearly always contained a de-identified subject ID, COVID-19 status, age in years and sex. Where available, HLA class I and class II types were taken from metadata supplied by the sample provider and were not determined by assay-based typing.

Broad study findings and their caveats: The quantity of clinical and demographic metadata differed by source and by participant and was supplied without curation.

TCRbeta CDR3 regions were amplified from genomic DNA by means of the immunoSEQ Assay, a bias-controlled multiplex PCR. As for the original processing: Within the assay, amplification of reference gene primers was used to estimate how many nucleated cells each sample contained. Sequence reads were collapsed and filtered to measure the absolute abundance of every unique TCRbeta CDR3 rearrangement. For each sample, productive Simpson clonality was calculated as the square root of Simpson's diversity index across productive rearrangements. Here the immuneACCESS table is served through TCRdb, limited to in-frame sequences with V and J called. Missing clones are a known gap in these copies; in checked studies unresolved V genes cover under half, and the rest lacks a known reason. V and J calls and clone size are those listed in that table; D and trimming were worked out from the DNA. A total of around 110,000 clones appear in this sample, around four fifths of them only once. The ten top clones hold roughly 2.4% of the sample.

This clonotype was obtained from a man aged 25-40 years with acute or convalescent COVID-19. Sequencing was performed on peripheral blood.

The nucleotides read TGTGCCAGCAGCTTGGGGACAGGGAACACCGGGGAGCTGTTTTTT. It is translated as CASSLGTGNTGELFF. The chain was built from TRBV7-3 and TRBJ2-2, with 8 junctional bases fitting TRBD1. The germline V gene gives CDR1 as SGHTA and CDR2 as FQGTGA. V ends up 3 bases short and J 1 base short, with an unmatched junction base count of 1. Taken from cysteine to phenylalanine, the CDR3 has 15 residues. CDR3 DNA is the only sequence kept; it has 45 bases, read in frame from the first base.